This T cell receptor (beta chain) comes out of a study of cytomegalovirus exposure and HLA in healthy donors. General observations from the study: For presence/absence analyses, sequencing depth was assumed to be roughly uniform across donors.

CDR3 length: 16 residues. The germline V gene encodes CDR1 SGHRS and CDR2 YFSETQ. As to this clone: Its antigen is unknown. Its ends do not fully match the called genes, so a read error is possible.

The PCR had 60 Vbeta and 13 Jbeta primers. Produced via immunoSEQ multiplex PCR; TCRdb's table is partial and in-frame only. The sample yields approximately 160,000 clones, roughly 77% seen once. The clonotype originates from a man between 18 and 35 years old in good health and CMV-seropositive. This chain uses TRBV5-1 with TRBJ2-1; TRBD2 agrees at 9 bases. Sequenced: PBMCs. The CDR3 DNA reads as TGCGCCGGCAGCTTGGGCTTGCGGGGGGGCTACAATGAGCAGTTCTTC. Translation: CAGSLGLRGGYNEQFF.